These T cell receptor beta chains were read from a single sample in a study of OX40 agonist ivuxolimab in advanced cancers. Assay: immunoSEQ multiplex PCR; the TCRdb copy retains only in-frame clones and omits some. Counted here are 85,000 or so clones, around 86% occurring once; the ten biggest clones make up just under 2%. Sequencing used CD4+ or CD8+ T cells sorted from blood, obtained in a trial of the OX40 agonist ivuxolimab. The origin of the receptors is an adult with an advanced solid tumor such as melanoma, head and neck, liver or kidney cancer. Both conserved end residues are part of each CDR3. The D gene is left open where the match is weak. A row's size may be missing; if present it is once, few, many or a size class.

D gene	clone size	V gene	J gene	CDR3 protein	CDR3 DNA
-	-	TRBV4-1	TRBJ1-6	CASSQEAAVTYNSPLHF	TGCGCCAGCAGCCAAGAAGCGGCGGTCACCTATAATTCACCCCTCCACTTT
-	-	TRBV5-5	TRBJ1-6	CASRFDRPGGNSPLHF	TGTGCCAGCAGATTTGACCGCCCCGGTGGTAATTCACCCCTCCACTTT
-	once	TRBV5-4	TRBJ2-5	CASSLGDTKETQYF	TGTGCCAGCAGCTTAGGGGACACCAAAGAGACCCAGTACTTC
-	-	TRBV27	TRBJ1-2	CASSFSTGYGYTF	TGTGCCAGCAGTTTCAGTACCGGCTATGGCTACACCTTC
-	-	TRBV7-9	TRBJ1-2	CASSLPGGGLYGYTF	TGTGCCAGCAGCCTGCCCGGGGGCGGACTTTATGGCTACACCTTC
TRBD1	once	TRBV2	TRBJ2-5	CASSGTGGQETQYF	TGTGCCAGCAGTGGGACAGGGGGTCAAGAGACCCAGTACTTC
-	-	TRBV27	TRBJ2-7	CASRGGQSYEQYF	TGTGCCAGCAGGGGGGGGCAGTCCTACGAGCAGTACTTC
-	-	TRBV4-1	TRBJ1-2	CASSQGHGTLYGYTF	TGCGCCAGCAGCCAAGGGCACGGAACCCTCTATGGCTACACCTTC
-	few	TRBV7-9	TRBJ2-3	CASSPRQPLDTQYF	TGTGCCAGCAGCCCCAGACAGCCTCTTGATACGCAGTATTTT
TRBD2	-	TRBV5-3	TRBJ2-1	CARSLILAGGPVDEQFF	TGTGCCAGAAGCTTGATCCTAGCGGGGGGGCCCGTGGATGAGCAGTTCTTC
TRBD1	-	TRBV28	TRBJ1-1	CASVDRGSIAFF	TGTGCCAGTGTGGACAGGGGGTCGATAGCTTTCTTT
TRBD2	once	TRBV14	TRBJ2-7	CASSQKAGASYEQYF	TGTGCCAGCAGCCAAAAAGCGGGGGCCTCCTACGAGCAGTACTTC
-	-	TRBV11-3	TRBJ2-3	CASSLPALSPDTQYF	TGTGCCAGCAGCTTACCGGCCCTCAGTCCAGATACGCAGTATTTT
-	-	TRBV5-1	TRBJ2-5	CASSLGAVEETQYF	TGCGCCAGCAGCTTGGGGGCCGTTGAGGAGACCCAGTACTTC
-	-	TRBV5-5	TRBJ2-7	CASSVVLARGAHEQYF	TGTGCCAGCAGCGTCGTTCTGGCTCGAGGCGCCCACGAGCAGTACTTC
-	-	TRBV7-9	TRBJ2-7	CASSLAEGLSSYEQYF	TGTGCCAGCAGCTTAGCCGAGGGACTCAGCTCCTACGAGCAGTACTTC
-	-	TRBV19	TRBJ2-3	CASSQKPPGIRDTQYF	TGTGCCAGTAGTCAAAAACCCCCCGGGATTAGAGATACGCAGTATTTT
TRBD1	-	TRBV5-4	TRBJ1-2	CASSRWTGGDYGYTF	TGTGCCAGCAGCCGGTGGACAGGGGGCGACTATGGCTACACCTTC
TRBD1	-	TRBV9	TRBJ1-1	CASSPGQGAFAFF	TGTGCCAGCAGCCCGGGACAGGGGGCTTTCGCTTTCTTT
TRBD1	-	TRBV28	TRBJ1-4	CASRGPGQSGEKLFF	TGTGCCAGCAGGGGACCGGGACAGTCAGGAGAAAAACTGTTTTTT
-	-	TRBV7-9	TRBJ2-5	CASSLVQGGETQYF	TGTGCCAGCAGCTTAGTCCAGGGAGGAGAGACCCAGTACTTC
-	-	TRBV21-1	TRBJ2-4	CASSKARVWGYLAKNIQYF	TGTGCCAGCAGCAAAGCCAGGGTGTGGGGGTACCTAGCCAAAAACATTCAGTACTTC
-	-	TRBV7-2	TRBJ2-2	CASSPVGVTGELFF	TGTGCCAGCAGCCCAGTAGGGGTCACCGGGGAGCTGTTTTTT
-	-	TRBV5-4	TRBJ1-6	CASSPTNRNSPLHF	TGTGCCAGCAGCCCCACCAACAGGAACTCACCCCTCCACTTT
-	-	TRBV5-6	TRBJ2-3	CASSLEVDTQYF	TGTGCCAGCAGCTTGGAGGTCGATACGCAGTATTTT
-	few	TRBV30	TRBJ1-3	CAWSRIDTIYF	TGTGCCTGGAGTAGGATAGACACCATATATTTT
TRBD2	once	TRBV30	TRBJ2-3	CAWSVRGAKDTQYF	TGTGCCTGGAGTGTGCGGGGGGCGAAAGATACGCAGTATTTT
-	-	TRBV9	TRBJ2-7	CASTPALEPGDEQYF	TGTGCCAGCACCCCGGCCCTTGAACCCGGCGACGAGCAGTACTTC
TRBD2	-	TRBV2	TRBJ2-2	CASSSLAGDTGELFF	TGTGCCAGCAGTTCACTAGCGGGTGATACCGGGGAGCTGTTTTTT
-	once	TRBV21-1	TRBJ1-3	CASSHLPARGGNTIYF	TGTGCCAGCAGCCACCTCCCGGCGAGGGGTGGAAACACCATATATTTT
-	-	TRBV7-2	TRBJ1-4	CASSFGPATNEKLFF	TGTGCCAGCAGCTTCGGTCCGGCAACTAATGAAAAACTGTTTTTT
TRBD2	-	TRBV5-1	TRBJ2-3	CASSLGLAGIEADTQYF	TGCGCCAGCAGCTTGGGACTAGCGGGGATTGAGGCAGATACGCAGTATTTT
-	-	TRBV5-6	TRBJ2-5	CASSFISETQYF	TGTGCCAGCAGCTTTATTTCGGAGACCCAGTACTTC
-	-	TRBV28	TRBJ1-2	CASRLGPVGDYGYTF	TGTGCCAGCAGGCTAGGGCCCGTGGGGGACTATGGCTACACCTTC
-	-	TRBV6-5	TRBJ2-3	CASSIGTDTQYF	TGTGCCAGCAGTATCGGCACAGATACGCAGTATTTT
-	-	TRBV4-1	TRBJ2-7	CASSPTHRVLVGEQYF	TGCGCCAGCAGCCCAACGCACAGAGTGCTCGTCGGAGAGCAGTACTTC
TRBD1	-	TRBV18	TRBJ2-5	CASSPLRVDRGLDKTQYF	TGTGCCAGCTCACCACTTCGGGTTGACAGGGGGCTTGATAAGACCCAGTACTTC
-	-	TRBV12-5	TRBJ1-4	CASGPGTLTRGEKLFF	TGTGCTAGTGGTCCGGGGACACTCACTCGGGGTGAAAAACTGTTTTTT
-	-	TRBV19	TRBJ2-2	CASSIQWTSKELFF	TGTGCCAGTAGTATTCAGTGGACCAGCAAGGAGCTGTTTTTT
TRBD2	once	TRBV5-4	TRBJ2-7	CASSKGLAGASAYEQYF	TGTGCCAGCAGCAAGGGACTAGCGGGGGCCTCTGCCTACGAGCAGTACTTC
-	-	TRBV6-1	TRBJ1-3	CASRVGYGNTIYF	TGTGCCAGCAGGGTAGGGTACGGAAACACCATATATTTT
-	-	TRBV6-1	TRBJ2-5	CASSEFWITQETQYF	TGTGCCAGCAGTGAATTTTGGATTACTCAAGAGACCCAGTACTTC
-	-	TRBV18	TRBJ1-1	CASSPFRVSDTEAFF	TGTGCCAGCTCACCATTTAGGGTATCGGACACTGAAGCTTTCTTT
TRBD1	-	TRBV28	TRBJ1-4	CASSQPPGQAGEKLFF	TGTGCCAGCAGTCAACCTCCTGGACAGGCGGGAGAAAAACTGTTTTTT
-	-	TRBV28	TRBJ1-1	CASSPAGRTNTEAFF	TGTGCCAGCAGCCCCGCAGGGAGGACGAACACTGAAGCTTTCTTT
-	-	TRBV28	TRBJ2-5	CASSLRAGAPYRQETQYF	TGTGCCAGCAGTTTACGGGCAGGGGCCCCCTATCGCCAAGAGACCCAGTACTTC